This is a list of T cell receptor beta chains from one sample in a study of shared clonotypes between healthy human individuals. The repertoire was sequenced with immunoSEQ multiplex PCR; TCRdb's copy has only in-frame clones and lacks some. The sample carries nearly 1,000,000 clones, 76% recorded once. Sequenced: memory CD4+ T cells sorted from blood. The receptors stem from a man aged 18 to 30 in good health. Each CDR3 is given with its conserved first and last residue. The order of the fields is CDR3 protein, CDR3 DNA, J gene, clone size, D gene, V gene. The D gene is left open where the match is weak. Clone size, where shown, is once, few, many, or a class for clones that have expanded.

CDR3 protein: CASSTEGASGYTF
CDR3 DNA: TGTGCCAGCAGTACTGAGGGGGCAAGTGGCTACACCTTC
J gene: TRBJ1-2
clone size: .
D gene: TRBD1
V gene: TRBV6-6

CDR3 protein: CASSLQGSGELFF
CDR3 DNA: TGTGCCAGCAGCCTACAGGGTAGCGGGGAGCTGTTTTTT
J gene: TRBJ2-2
clone size: .
D gene: .
V gene: TRBV7-9

CDR3 protein: CASSLSPIQETQYF
CDR3 DNA: TGCGCCAGCAGCTTGTCGCCTATCCAAGAGACCCAGTACTTC
J gene: TRBJ2-5
clone size: .
D gene: .
V gene: TRBV5-1

CDR3 protein: CAITKQGSYNEQFF
CDR3 DNA: TGTGCCATCACGAAACAGGGCTCCTACAATGAGCAGTTCTTC
J gene: TRBJ2-1
clone size: .
D gene: .
V gene: TRBV10-3

CDR3 protein: CATGTGVVSGIQYF
CDR3 DNA: TGTGCCACCGGAACAGGGGTTGTTAGTGGCATTCAGTACTTC
J gene: TRBJ2-4
clone size: once
D gene: TRBD1
V gene: TRBV2

CDR3 protein: CASTLRKGTNEKLFF
CDR3 DNA: TGTGCCAGTACCCTGAGGAAGGGTACTAATGAAAAACTGTTTTTT
J gene: TRBJ1-4
clone size: .
D gene: .
V gene: TRBV19

CDR3 protein: CASRTNIGNTIYF
CDR3 DNA: TGTGCCAGCAGAACCAATATAGGAAACACCATATATTTT
J gene: TRBJ1-3
clone size: .
D gene: .
V gene: TRBV11-2

CDR3 protein: CASSAYYGYTF
CDR3 DNA: TGTGCCAGCAGTGCCTACTATGGCTACACCTTC
J gene: TRBJ1-2
clone size: .
D gene: .
V gene: TRBV2

CDR3 protein: CASSNGQGYTF
CDR3 DNA: TGTGCCAGCAGCAATGGACAGGGCTACACCTTC
J gene: TRBJ1-2
clone size: .
D gene: .
V gene: TRBV21-1

CDR3 protein: CASNWKGSNEKLFF
CDR3 DNA: TGTGCCAGCAACTGGAAGGGATCTAATGAAAAACTGTTTTTT
J gene: TRBJ1-4
clone size: .
D gene: .
V gene: TRBV2

CDR3 protein: CAWSRQTTNTEAFF
CDR3 DNA: TGTGCCTGGAGCCGACAGACAACGAACACTGAAGCTTTCTTT
J gene: TRBJ1-1
clone size: .
D gene: .
V gene: TRBV30

CDR3 protein: CASSQDSGGYEQYF
CDR3 DNA: TGCGCCAGCAGCCAAGATTCGGGGGGCTACGAGCAGTACTTC
J gene: TRBJ2-7
clone size: .
D gene: TRBD2
V gene: TRBV4-1

CDR3 protein: CASLLPEGREGGTGELFF
CDR3 DNA: TGCGCCAGCCTCCTCCCGGAGGGGCGGGAGGGCGGTACCGGGGAGCTGTTTTTT
J gene: TRBJ2-2
clone size: .
D gene: TRBD2
V gene: TRBV5-1

CDR3 protein: CAWSQAGGETQYF
CDR3 DNA: TGTGCCTGGAGTCAGGCGGGGGGGGAGACCCAGTACTTC
J gene: TRBJ2-5
clone size: .
D gene: TRBD2
V gene: TRBV30

CDR3 protein: CASGLIPTIGTRYQETQYF
CDR3 DNA: TGTGCTAGTGGTTTGATTCCAACCATCGGGACCCGGTACCAAGAGACCCAGTACTTC
J gene: TRBJ2-5
clone size: once
D gene: .
V gene: TRBV12-5

CDR3 protein: CASSPSGPGTEAFF
CDR3 DNA: TGTGCCAGCTCACCATCAGGGCCTGGGACTGAAGCTTTCTTT
J gene: TRBJ1-1
clone size: .
D gene: .
V gene: TRBV18

CDR3 protein: CASTKEGDTQYF
CDR3 DNA: TGCGCCAGTACAAAGGAGGGAGATACGCAGTATTTT
J gene: TRBJ2-3
clone size: once
D gene: .
V gene: TRBV5-1

CDR3 protein: CASSQPTPPVHEQYF
CDR3 DNA: TGTGCCAGCAGCCAACCCACACCACCCGTCCACGAGCAGTACTTC
J gene: TRBJ2-7
clone size: .
D gene: .
V gene: TRBV28